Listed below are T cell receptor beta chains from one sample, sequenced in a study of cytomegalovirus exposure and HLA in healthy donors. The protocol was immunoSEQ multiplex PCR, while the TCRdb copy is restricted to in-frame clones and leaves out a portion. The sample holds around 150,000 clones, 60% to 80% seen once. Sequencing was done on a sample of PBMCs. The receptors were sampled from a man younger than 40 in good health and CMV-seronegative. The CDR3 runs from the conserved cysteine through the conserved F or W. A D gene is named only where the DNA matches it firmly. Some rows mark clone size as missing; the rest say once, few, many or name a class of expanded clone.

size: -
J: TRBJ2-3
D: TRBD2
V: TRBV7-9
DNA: TGTGCCAGCAGCTCGGGCCGGACTAGCGGGAGTCAGTGGTCAGATACGCAGTATTTT
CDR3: CASSSGRTSGSQWSDTQYF

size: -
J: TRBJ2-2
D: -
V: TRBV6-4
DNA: TGTGCCACCTCCGGTAACACCGGGGAGCTGTTTTTT
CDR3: CATSGNTGELFF

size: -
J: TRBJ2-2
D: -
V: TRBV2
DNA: TGTGCCAGCAAGACAGAATGGGCCGGGGAGCTGTTTTTT
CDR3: CASKTEWAGELFF

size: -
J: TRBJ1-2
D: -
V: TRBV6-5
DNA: TGTGCCAGCAGTGTATCGGGATACTATGGCTACACCTTC
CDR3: CASSVSGYYGYTF

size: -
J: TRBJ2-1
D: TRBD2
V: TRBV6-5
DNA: TGTGCCAGCAGTTCGGCGGGAGAAACGGGTAATGAGCAGTTCTTC
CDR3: CASSSAGETGNEQFF

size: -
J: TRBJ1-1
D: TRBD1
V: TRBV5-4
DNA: TGTGCCAGCAGCACGGGCGTTTACAGGGGGCAGAACACTGAAGCTTTCTTT
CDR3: CASSTGVYRGQNTEAFF

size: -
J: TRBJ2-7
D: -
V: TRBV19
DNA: TGTGCCAGTAGTATAGGAACCCGAGGGCGTTACGAGCAGTACTTC
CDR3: CASSIGTRGRYEQYF

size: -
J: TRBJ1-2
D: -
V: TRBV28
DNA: TGTGCCAGCAGTTTACCCCAGGGCCAACTATTCTATGGCTACACCTTC
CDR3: CASSLPQGQLFYGYTF

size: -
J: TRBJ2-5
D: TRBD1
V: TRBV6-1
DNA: TGTGCCAGCAGTGAAGGGACAGGGAGGTGGCAGACCCAGTACTTC
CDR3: CASSEGTGRWQTQYF

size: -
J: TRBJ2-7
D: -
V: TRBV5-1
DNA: TGCGCCAGCAGCTCAGGACGGGGCGAGCAGTACTTC
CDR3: CASSSGRGEQYF

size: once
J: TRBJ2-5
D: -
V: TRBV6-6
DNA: TGTGCCAGCACTCTAGCGTACTCCTTGGAGACCCAGTACTTC
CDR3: CASTLAYSLETQYF

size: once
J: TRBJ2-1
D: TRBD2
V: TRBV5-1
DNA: TGCGCCAGCAGCTTGACCTTAGCGGGAGTGAACCACAATGAGCAGTTCTTC
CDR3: CASSLTLAGVNHNEQFF

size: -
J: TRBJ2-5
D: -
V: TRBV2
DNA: TGTGCCAGCCGAAGCCACAATATTGGGGCGGCCCAGTACTTC
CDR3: CASRSHNIGAAQYF

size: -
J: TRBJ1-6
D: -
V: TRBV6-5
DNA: TGTGCCAGCAGTTACTCGAGGGTGGGAGATTCACCCCTCCACTTT
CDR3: CASSYSRVGDSPLHF

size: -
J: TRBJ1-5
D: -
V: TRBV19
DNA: TGTGCCAGTAGTATACTCAATCCGTCGGGCAATCAGCCCCAGCATTTT
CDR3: CASSILNPSGNQPQHF

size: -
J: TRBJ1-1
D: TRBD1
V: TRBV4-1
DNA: TGCGCCAGCAGCCAAGGCCCGGGCCGTACAGGGGCCCTCACTGAAGCTTTCTTT
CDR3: CASSQGPGRTGALTEAFF

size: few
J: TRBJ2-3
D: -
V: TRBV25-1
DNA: TGTGCCAGCAGTGAATCGTACGGGGATACGCAGTATTTT
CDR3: CASSESYGDTQYF

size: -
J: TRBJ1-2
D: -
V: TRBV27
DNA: TGTGCCAGCAGCCAAGCTAGACAGTCCTATGGCTACACCTTC
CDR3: CASSQARQSYGYTF

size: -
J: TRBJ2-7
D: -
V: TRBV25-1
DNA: TGTGCCAGCAGTGACGGGTTTGCCTACGAGCAGTACTTC
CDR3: CASSDGFAYEQYF

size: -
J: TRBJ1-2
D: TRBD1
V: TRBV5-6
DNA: TGTGCCAGCAGCTTAGGACAGGGTAATGGCTACACCTTC
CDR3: CASSLGQGNGYTF

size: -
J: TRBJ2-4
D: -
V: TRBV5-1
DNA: TGCGCCAGCAGCCCAGGATCACCACAATTAGGTCACATTCAGTACTTC
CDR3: CASSPGSPQLGHIQYF

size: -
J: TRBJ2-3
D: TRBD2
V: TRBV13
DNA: TGTGCCAGCAGCTTAGGGGTAGCGGGATTCACAGATACGCAGTATTTT
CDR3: CASSLGVAGFTDTQYF

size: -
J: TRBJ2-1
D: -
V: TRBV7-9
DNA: TGTGCCAGCAGCTTAGCTCTTAACAATGAGCAGTTCTTC
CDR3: CASSLALNNEQFF

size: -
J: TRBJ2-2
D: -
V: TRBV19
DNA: TGTGCCAGTAGGGACACCCCGAACACCGGGGAGCTGTTTTTT
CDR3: CASRDTPNTGELFF

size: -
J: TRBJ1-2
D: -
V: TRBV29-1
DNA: TGCAGCGTTGAAGATCCCGGGGAAGGTGGCTACACCTTC
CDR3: CSVEDPGEGGYTF

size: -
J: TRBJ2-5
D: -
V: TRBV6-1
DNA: TGTGCCAGCAGCAAAACTAGAGAAACCCAGTACTTC
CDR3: CASSKTRETQYF

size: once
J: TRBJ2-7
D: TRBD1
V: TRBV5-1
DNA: TGCGCCAGCAGCAAGGACAGGGGGAAAGGGTACGAGCAGTACTTC
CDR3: CASSKDRGKGYEQYF

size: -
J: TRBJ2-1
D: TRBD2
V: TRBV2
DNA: TGTGCCAGCAGTGGGCAGGCGGGAGTGAACAATGAGCAGTTCTTC
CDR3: CASSGQAGVNNEQFF

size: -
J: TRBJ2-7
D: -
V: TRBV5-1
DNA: TGCGCCAGCAGCTTTGGGGGGAGTGGCTACGAGCAGTACTTC
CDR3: CASSFGGSGYEQYF

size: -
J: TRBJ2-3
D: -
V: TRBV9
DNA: TGTGCCAGCAGCGTAGGGGCAGACCTGGCCACAGATACGCAGTATTTT
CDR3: CASSVGADLATDTQYF

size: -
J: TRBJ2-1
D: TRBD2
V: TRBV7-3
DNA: TGTGCCAGCAGCCGGGGACTAGCGGGAGGATACAATGAGCAGTTCTTC
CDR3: CASSRGLAGGYNEQFF

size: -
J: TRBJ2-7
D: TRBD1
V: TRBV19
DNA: TGTGCCAGTAGTGCCAGTAGGACAGGGAGTCGCGAGCAGTACTTC
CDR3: CASSASRTGSREQYF

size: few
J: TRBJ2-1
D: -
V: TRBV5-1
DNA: TGCGCCAGCAGCTTGTTCGCTAGCTCCTACAATGAGCAGTTCTTC
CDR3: CASSLFASSYNEQFF

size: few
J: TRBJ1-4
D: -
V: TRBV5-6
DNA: TGTGCCAGCAGGAGGCAGGGTGCAACTAATGAAAAACTGTTTTTT
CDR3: CASRRQGATNEKLFF

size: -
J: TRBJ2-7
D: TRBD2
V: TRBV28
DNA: TGTGCCAGCCGACTCGCCAGCGGGAGTTCGCCCGAGCAGTACTTC
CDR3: CASRLASGSSPEQYF

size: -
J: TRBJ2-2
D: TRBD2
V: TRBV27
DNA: TGTGCCAGCAGTTTATCACTAGCGAATCTGGGCGGGGAGCTGTTTTTT
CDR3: CASSLSLANLGGELFF

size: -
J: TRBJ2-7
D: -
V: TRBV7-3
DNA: TGTGCCAGCAGCTTAATGGGACAATCCTACGAGCAGTACTTC
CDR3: CASSLMGQSYEQYF

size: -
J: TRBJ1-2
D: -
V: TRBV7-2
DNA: TGTGCCAGCAGCCCCGGCTATGTCCCCAACAGGGACGAATCGGACACCTTC
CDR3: CASSPGYVPNRDESDTF

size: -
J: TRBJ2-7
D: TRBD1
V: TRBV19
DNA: TGTGCCAGTAGTTCCCGGACAGGGGGGGAGCAGTACTTC
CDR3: CASSSRTGGEQYF

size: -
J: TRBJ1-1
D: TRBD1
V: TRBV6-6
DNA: TGTGCCAGCAGCCGCAACAGGGGGGCCACTGAAGCTTTCTTT
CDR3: CASSRNRGATEAFF

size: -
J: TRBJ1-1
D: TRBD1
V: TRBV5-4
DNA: TGTGCCAGCAGCCTCAGACAGGGGGCGTCTGAAGCTTTCTTT
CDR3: CASSLRQGASEAFF

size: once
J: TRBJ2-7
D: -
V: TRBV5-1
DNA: TGCGCCAGCAGCTTTGGTGCGGAAGGGGGCTACGAGCAGTACTTC
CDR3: CASSFGAEGGYEQYF

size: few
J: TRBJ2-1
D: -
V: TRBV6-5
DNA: TGTGCCAGCAGTTCAGTGTTCAATGAGCAGTTCTTC
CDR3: CASSSVFNEQFF

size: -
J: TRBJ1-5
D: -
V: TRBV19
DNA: TGTGCCAGTACCCCGTGGGGGCAGGACCAGCCCCAGCATTTT
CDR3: CASTPWGQDQPQHF

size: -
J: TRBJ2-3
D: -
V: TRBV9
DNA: TGTGCCAGCAGCCGAGAGGGCCCTACAGATACGCAGTATTTT
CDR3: CASSREGPTDTQYF

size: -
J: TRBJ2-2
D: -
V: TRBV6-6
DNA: TGTGCCAGCAGCCGAGGATCCCCGCCCGGGGAGCTGTTTTTT
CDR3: CASSRGSPPGELFF

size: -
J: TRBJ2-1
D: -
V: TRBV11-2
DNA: TGTGCCAGCAGCTTATCGGCGGGGCGCTCCTACAATGAGCAGTTCTTC
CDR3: CASSLSAGRSYNEQFF

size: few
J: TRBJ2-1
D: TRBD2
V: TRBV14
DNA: TGTGCCAGCAGCCAGGCCAGACTAGCCAATGAGCAGTTCTTC
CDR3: CASSQARLANEQFF

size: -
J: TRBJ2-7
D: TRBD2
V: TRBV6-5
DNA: TGTGCCAGCAGTCGCGGGACTAACTCCTACGAGCAGTACTTC
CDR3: CASSRGTNSYEQYF

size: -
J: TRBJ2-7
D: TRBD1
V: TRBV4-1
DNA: TGCGCCAGCAGCCAACCGGGACAGGGTAGCTACGAGCAGTACTTC
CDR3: CASSQPGQGSYEQYF

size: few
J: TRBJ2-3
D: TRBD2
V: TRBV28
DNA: TGTGCCAGCAGTTTATGGGGGCGGGGGGGAGCAGATACGCAGTATTTT
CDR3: CASSLWGRGGADTQYF

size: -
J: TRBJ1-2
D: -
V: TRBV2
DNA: TGTGCCAGCCGAGGCGGTGGCTACACCTTC
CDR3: CASRGGGYTF

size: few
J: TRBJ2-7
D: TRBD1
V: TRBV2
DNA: TGTGCCAGCAGTCAGGACAGGGGTTTGCACGAGCAGTACTTC
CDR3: CASSQDRGLHEQYF

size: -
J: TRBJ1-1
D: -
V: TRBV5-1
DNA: TGCGCCAGCAGCTCCAGAGGCATTGGGACTGAAGCTTTCTTT
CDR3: CASSSRGIGTEAFF

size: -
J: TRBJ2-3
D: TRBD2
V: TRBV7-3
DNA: TGTGCCAGCAGTCCCGGGCTAGCGGGAGAGCGTAGCACAGATACGCAGTATTTT
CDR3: CASSPGLAGERSTDTQYF

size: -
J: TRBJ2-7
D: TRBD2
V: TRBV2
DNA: TGTGCCAGCAGCCTAGCGGGTTCCAACTACGAGCAGTACTTC
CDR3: CASSLAGSNYEQYF

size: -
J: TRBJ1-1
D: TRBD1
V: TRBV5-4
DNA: TGTGCCAGCAGCTTGGGCGCGGGACAGGGGGGTGCTGAAGCTTTCTTT
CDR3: CASSLGAGQGGAEAFF

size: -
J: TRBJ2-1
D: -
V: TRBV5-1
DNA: TGCGCCAGCAGCGGAGGACCCCTCCGGGATGATGAGCAGTTCTTC
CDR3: CASSGGPLRDDEQFF

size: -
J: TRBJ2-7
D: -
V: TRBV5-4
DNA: TGTGCCAGCAGCCTCGGACTTAAGGCTTACGAGCAGTACTTC
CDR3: CASSLGLKAYEQYF